These T cell receptor beta chains were read from a single sample in a study of blood T cell repertoires in COVID-19. TCRdb keeps only in-frame clones here, not all; method: immunoSEQ multiplex PCR. This table has about 150,000 clones, about four fifths appearing once. Sequencing input: PBMCs or T cells enriched from blood (not recorded which). The receptor source for this set is a woman in her 50s who had been exposed to COVID-19. The conserved cysteine and the conserved F or W are not part of the CDR3 here. Not every row has a clone size; where given, it reads once, few, many or a size class.

v_call,j_call,clone_size,cdr3_length,cdr3_aa
TRBV6-2/TRBV6-3,TRBJ1-1,NA,12,ASSYLAGNTEAF
TRBV12-3/TRBV12-4,TRBJ1-6,NA,11,ASSPPGGSPLH
TRBV27,TRBJ2-3,NA,15,ASSLGRTPFSADTQY
TRBV7-2,TRBJ2-7,NA,10,ASSGRSYEQY
TRBV19,TRBJ2-7,NA,13,ASRHSTGGTGEQY
TRBV5-6,TRBJ1-1,NA,13,ASSLGGQGNTEAF
TRBV5-1,TRBJ1-1,NA,13,ASSLAVNRNTEAF
TRBV5-1,TRBJ1-3,NA,12,ASSTGGLGNTIY
TRBV6-5,TRBJ2-1,NA,13,ASSSPSGPRDEQF
TRBV6-5,TRBJ2-5,few,13,ASNGRDSVQETQY
TRBV6-5,TRBJ1-2,NA,11,ASSIQGNYGYT
TRBV27,TRBJ2-7,NA,12,ASSLSPGRYEQY
TRBV6-2/TRBV6-3,TRBJ2-5,few,11,ASSANRGDTQY
TRBV19,TRBJ1-2,NA,11,ASSIAGNYGYT
TRBV3-1/TRBV3-2,TRBJ2-1,NA,15,ASSHASPSGWYNEQF
TRBV2,TRBJ1-1,medium-sized,12,ASSPTSRDTEAF
TRBV7-2,TRBJ2-1,NA,18,ASSLARTVLAGGPYNEQF
TRBV5-1,TRBJ1-1,few,10,ASSLKGQEAF
TRBV7-6,TRBJ1-5,NA,12,ASSPDRGNQPQH
TRBV7-9,TRBJ2-7,NA,11,ASSSPSSYEQY
TRBV19,TRBJ1-2,few,10,ASSMTGNGYT
TRBV6-5,TRBJ1-5,NA,13,ASSRGGHSNQPQH
TRBV15,TRBJ2-4,NA,10,ATQGSGNIQY
TRBV29-1,TRBJ2-7,few,12,SVKTGTGINEQY
TRBV18,TRBJ2-6,NA,14,ASSYREKAGANVLT
TRBV5-1,TRBJ2-7,many,11,ASSGQGAYEQY
TRBV19,TRBJ1-2,NA,12,ASSISGQGGGYT
TRBV12-3/TRBV12-4,TRBJ2-5,NA,11,ASSLWLAETQY
TRBV29-1,TRBJ2-1,NA,11,SVGRDRLNEQF
TRBV7-2,TRBJ1-2,NA,13,ASSRDRGPLYGYT
TRBV6-5,TRBJ2-5,NA,11,ASRTGTNPTQY
TRBV7-2,TRBJ1-2,NA,13,ASSLSIGTNYGYT
TRBV9,TRBJ1-3,NA,13,ASSAGQGPGNTIY
TRBV4-3,TRBJ1-1,NA,13,ASSQNRVMNTEAF
TRBV5-1,TRBJ1-1,few,13,ASTKTGDLDTEAF
TRBV5-6,TRBJ1-6,NA,13,ASSLDEGGNSPLH
TRBV7-2,TRBJ2-3,NA,13,ASSLRRGGTDTQY
TRBV5-1,TRBJ1-4,NA,14,ASSLGQASTNEKLF
TRBV3-1/TRBV3-2,TRBJ2-7,NA,13,ASSQEGGTTDEQY
TRBV10-3,TRBJ2-1,NA,14,AISGHRVEALDEQF
TRBV21-1,TRBJ1-2,NA,13,ASIHPGQGIYGYT
TRBV5-1,TRBJ2-7,once,10,ASMGRPYEQY
TRBV19,TRBJ1-1,NA,10,ASSFRQGEAF
TRBV4-3,TRBJ1-5,NA,14,ASSQSARGLYQPQH
TRBV4-1,TRBJ2-1,NA,15,ASSQVGKRGVFGEQF
TRBV6-2/TRBV6-3,TRBJ2-5,NA,10,ASSQGQETQY
TRBV7-2,TRBJ2-2,NA,10,ASSLGAGELF
TRBV12-3/TRBV12-4,TRBJ1-1,NA,9,ARGGNTEAF
TRBV19,TRBJ1-4,once,16,ASSIFGGQPATNEKLF
TRBV29-1,TRBJ1-2,NA,8,SAVGPGYT
TRBV3-1/TRBV3-2,TRBJ1-5,NA,14,ASSQASAGGNQPQH
TRBV7-8,TRBJ1-1,NA,16,ASSPILGGQTTNTEAF
TRBV3-1/TRBV3-2,TRBJ1-2,once,13,ASSRRADRDYGYT
TRBV2,TRBJ2-3,NA,13,ASSRDRGRTDTQY